This T cell receptor (beta chain) was captured in a study of OX40 agonist ivuxolimab in advanced cancers. Method: immunoSEQ multiplex PCR; TCRdb's copy keeps in-frame clones and lacks some. Here the sample spans 75,000 to 100,000 clones, roughly nine tenths being singletons. In its sample, this clone was seen once. Source: CD4+ or CD8+ T cells sorted from blood, taken in a trial of the OX40 agonist ivuxolimab. The receptor was isolated from an adult with an advanced solid tumor such as melanoma, head and neck, liver or kidney cancer.

For the CDR3, the DNA is TGTGCCTGGAGCTCGATAAGGGGCGAGCAGTACTTC. Translation: CAWSSIRGEQYF. V is TRBV30 and J is TRBJ2-7; the D gene is possibly TRBD1 (5 bases). CDR1 is GTSNPN and CDR2 is SVGIG in the germline V gene (reference sequence). V dropped 3 bases and J dropped 6 bases, with 12 bases sitting between them. The CDR3 is 12 residues long.